The TCR beta chain under discussion was sequenced for a study of cytomegalovirus exposure and HLA in healthy donors. Study background: Earlier sequencing of some 170 million T cells yielded nearly 120 million unique TCR beta sequences. Overall study findings and caveats: There were some public TCRs occurring in many donors, but most TCR sequences were rare.

With regard to this clone: As yet, its antigen is unknown.

Germline V gives CDR1 MNHNS, CDR2 SASEGT. The CDR3 loop spans 13 amino acids. V was cut by 3 bases and J by 6 bases, with 12 bases left in between. The PCR used 60 Vbeta and 13 Jbeta primers. Some clones are missing from TCRdb's copy, which holds only in-frame ones; the method was immunoSEQ multiplex PCR. Of under 150,000 clones listed, 65% to 75% are singletons. Material: PBMCs. This receptor was identified in a man between 60 and 70 years old in good health and CMV-seronegative. The chain couples TRBV6-1 to TRBJ2-7; tentatively, D is TRBD1 (5 bases). The CDR3 nucleotides are TGTGCCAGCAGTGATTCCAGGGCTGGCGAGCAGTACTTC. Protein sequence: CASSDSRAGEQYF.